The 28 T cell receptor beta chains below come from one sample, sequenced in a study of T cells in Graves' hyperthyroidism and ophthalmopathy. Amplified regions were TCR beta CDR3 sequences from RNA transcripts. Using the HTBI primer set, a first-round RT-PCR was run on the TCR CDR3. TCRdb redid the calling of the multiplex PCR reads with MiXCR, one entry per CDR3 protein. The sample consists of a few hundred thousand distinct CDR3 sequences, roughly 13% of them appearing once. Sequenced: blood. These receptors were obtained from a young woman with Graves' hyperthyroidism.

This clonotype was found a few times. This chain connects TRBV7-9 to TRBJ2-2; TRBD1 matches at 9 bases. The CDR3 is 16 residues long. V trimming: 3 bases; J trimming: 4 bases; junction bases outside the gene matches: 6. CDR1 is SEHNR, CDR2 FQNEAQ, per germline (reference sequence). As DNA, the CDR3 is TGTGCCAGCAGCTTCGGACAGGGGCCCGGCACCGGGGAGCTGTTTTTT. It yields the protein CASSFGQGPGTGELFF.

This clonotype was counted many times. The gene calls are TRBV28 and TRBJ2-5; 7 bases map to TRBD2. Germline V gene sequence: CDR1 MDHEN, CDR2 SYDVKM. The length of the CDR3 is 16 residues. V dropped 4 bases and J dropped 4; count of bases not matched to a gene: 12. The CDR3 nucleotides are TGTGCCAGCAGTTCGGGTAGAACAGGCGGGGGAGAGACCCAGTACTTC. Amino acids: CASSSGRTGGGETQYF. Drawing the rest from reference TRBV28 and TRBJ2-5, the complete variable domain is DVKVTQSSRYLVKRTGEKVFLECVQDMDHENMFWYRQDPGLGLRLIYFSYDVKMKEKGDIPEGYSVSREKKERFSLILESASTNQTSMYLCASSSGRTGGGETQYFGPGTRLLVL.

This chain connects TRBV20-1 to TRBJ2-1; D call uncertain. The germline V gene has CDR1 DFQATT and CDR2 SNEGSKA (reference sequence). V gave up 1 base and J gave up 9 bases, with 10 bases separating them. The CDR3 extends over 12 amino acids. For the CDR3, the DNA is TGCAGTGCTAGAGCCCCAGCCCCTGAGCAGTTCTTC. This gives the protein CSARAPAPEQFF.

This clonotype was observed a handful of times. The J gene is TRBJ2-1, the V gene TRBV2; unclear D gene. The V end was cut by 0 bases, the J end by 7 bases, with 10 bases between. Germline CDR1 reads SNHLY; CDR2 reads FYNNEI. The CDR3 extends over 14 amino acids. The CDR3 DNA reads TGTGCCAGCAGTGAAGCTAGGTTTGGGAATGAGCAGTTCTTC. This encodes CASSEARFGNEQFF.

The sample holds many counts of this clonotype. The genes are TRBV25-1 and TRBJ2-3, with a weak D call TRBD2 (5 bases). V shed 6 bases and J shed 3 bases, with 16 bases lying between them. The CDR3 consists of 15 residues. Germline-derived CDR1 and CDR2 are MGHDK and SYGVNS. The CDR3 is CASSLLGTVTDTQYF. CDR3 DNA: TGTGCCAGCAGCCTACTAGGAACGGTGACAGATACGCAGTATTTT.

This clonotype was recorded at least ten times. The CDR3 nucleotides read TGTGCCACCAGTGAACCAAGCGGAACCTTCCTCTATACGCAGTATTTT. This sequence encodes CATSEPSGTFLYTQYF. The genes are TRBV24-1 and TRBJ2-3, with TRBD2 as a possible D gene (5 bases). Per the germline V gene, CDR1 is KGHDR and CDR2 is SFDVKD. V was pared by 4 bases and J by 7 bases, with 20 bases between. This CDR3 is 16 amino acids long.

This clonotype was counted only a few times. The chain carries TRBV13 and TRBJ2-6; D perhaps matches TRBD2 (5 bases). The V and J ends lost 0 bases and 0 bases respectively, with 9 bases between them. Germline assignment: CDR1 PRHDT and CDR2 FYEKMQ (reference sequence). There are 17 residues in the CDR3. The CDR3 sequence: CASSLGGLASGANVLTF. CDR3 bases: TGTGCCAGCAGCTTAGGAGGCCTAGCCTCTGGGGCCAACGTCCTGACTTTC.

The CDR3 loop is CASSIRHPSGRAGELFF. CDR3 coding DNA: TGTGCCAGCAGCATACGCCACCCTAGCGGGAGGGCCGGGGAGCTGTTTTTT. This sequence joins TRBV7-2 and TRBJ2-2, with 12 bases lining up with TRBD2. The CDR3 consists of 17 residues. The V gene's germline CDR1 is SGHTA and CDR2 FQGNSA. Unmatched junction bases numbered 10, after V lost 5 bases and J lost 6 bases. The full variable domain, completed using reference TRBV7-2 and TRBJ2-2, is GAGVSQSPSNKVTEKGKDVELRCDPISGHTALYWYRQSLGQGLEFLIYFQGNSAPDKSGLPSDRFSAERTGGSVSTLTIQRTQQEDSAVYLCASSIRHPSGRAGELFFGEGSRLTVL.

As concerns this clonotype: A much larger clone lies one base from this, so it may be a read error. The chain carries TRBV11-2 and TRBJ2-2, with 13 bases fitting TRBD2. CDR1 is SGHAT and CDR2 is FQNNGV in the germline V gene. The CDR3 is 18 amino acids. The CDR3 coding sequence is TGTGTCACCGCCTTTCCCACTAGCGGGAGGGCGGACACCGGGGAGCTGTTTTTT. Translated: CVTAFPTSGRADTGELFF.

The V call is TRBV6-2 or TRBV6-3, the J call TRBJ1-6; the D is unclear. CDR1 MNHEY and CDR2 SVGEGT come from the germline V gene. The CDR3 runs to 12 residues. V shed 6 bases and J shed 4 bases, with 4 bases lying between them. The CDR3 protein is CASRQYNSPLHF. The CDR3 DNA follows: TGTGCCAGCAGACAATATAATTCACCCCTCCACTTT.

The chain carries TRBV6-2 or TRBV6-3 and TRBJ2-1, with D possibly being TRBD2 (5 bases). V dropped 6 bases and J dropped 4 bases, with 16 bases sitting between them. Germline loops: CDR1 MNHEY, CDR2 SVGEGT. This CDR3 is 15 amino acids long. For the CDR3, the DNA is TGTGCCAGCAGGGCTGACTCGGGGAAGTACAATGAGCAGTTCTTC. Protein sequence: CASRADSGKYNEQFF.

This chain links TRBV7-3 with TRBJ2-3, with D perhaps being TRBD1 or TRBD2 (6 bases each). The CDR3 is 15 amino acids. Germline V gene lookup returns CDR1 SGHTA and CDR2 FQGTGA. V lost 3 bases, J lost 2 bases, and 12 bases lay in between. The CDR3 sequence: CASSLGAGLTDTQYF. DNA for the CDR3: TGTGCCAGCAGCTTGGGGGCGGGGCTCACAGATACGCAGTATTTT.

Details on this clonotype: A clone one base away is much larger, so this may be a read error. In nucleotides, the CDR3 is TGTGCCTGCAGTCTCACAGGGGGGGCCTACGAGCAGTACTTC. This gives the protein CACSLTGGAYEQYF. This rearrangement joins TRBV27 to TRBJ2-7, with D perhaps matching TRBD1 (8 bases). Germline V CDR1 and CDR2: MNHEY, SMNVEV (reference sequence). The CDR3 runs to 14 residues.

The chain combines TRBV5-6 with TRBJ1-5; D gene uncertain. This CDR3 has 15 amino acids. Germline V gene data show CDR1 as SGHDT and CDR2 as YYEEEE. Trimming left V 4 bases short and J 1 base short, with 12 bases between. The CDR3 nucleotides read TGTGCCAGCAGCACACTAGACAAAAGCAATCAGCCCCAGCATTTT. It translates to CASSTLDKSNQPQHF.

This clonotype was counted at least ten times. This rearrangement joins TRBV28 to TRBJ2-7; 9 nucleotides line up with TRBD1. V lost 6 bases and J lost 3; bases outside the gene matches: 6. Per the germline V gene, CDR1 is MDHEN and CDR2 is SYDVKM. The CDR3 extends over 14 amino acids. This CDR3 is CASSPATGGYEQYF. The CDR3 DNA reads as TGTGCCAGCAGCCCGGCGACAGGGGGCTACGAGCAGTACTTC. The complete variable domain, with remaining parts taken from reference TRBV28 and TRBJ2-7, reads DVKVTQSSRYLVKRTGEKVFLECVQDMDHENMFWYRQDPGLGLRLIYFSYDVKMKEKGDIPEGYSVSREKKERFSLILESASTNQTSMYLCASSPATGGYEQYFGPGTRLTVT.

This clonotype was found many times. This chain uses TRBV4-1 with TRBJ2-5; 9 bases line up with TRBD1. V lost 3 bases to trimming and J lost 4 bases; unmatched junction nucleotides: 9. Germline loops: CDR1 MGHRA, CDR2 YSYEKL. This CDR3 region has 16 residues. CDR3 region: CASSHLSGQGTETQYF. Here the CDR3 DNA reads TGCGCCAGCAGCCACCTTTCGGGACAGGGCACAGAGACCCAGTACTTC.

This clonotype was seen ten or more times. The V and J genes are TRBV28 and TRBJ1-2, with TRBD1 as a possible D gene (5 bases). This CDR3 region has 15 residues. Germline V gene sequence: CDR1 MDHEN, CDR2 SYDVKM. Trimming cost V 10 bases and J 7 bases, with 25 bases left between them. Written as DNA, the CDR3 is TGTGCCACTCAGGACGGGGGGGGGGGTACATTTGGCTACACCTTC. Protein product: CATQDGGGGTFGYTF.

Worth noting for this clonotype: A clone one base away is much larger, so this may be a read error. The chain uses TRBV20-1 and TRBJ1-5; 8 bases fit TRBD1. Trimming took 5 bases from V and 6 from J; bases not matched to a gene: 24. The length of the CDR3 is 19 residues. Germline V gene data show CDR1 as DFQATT and CDR2 as SNEGSKA (reference sequence). CDR3 in DNA: TGCAGTGCTGCGGAGCTCAGCCGGGACAGGTTCTTGGGTAGTCAGCCCCAGCATTTT. This sequence encodes CSAAELSRDRFLGSQPQHF.

This clonotype appeared many times. V and J are TRBV2 and TRBJ1-1; D unclear. Trimming cost V 5 bases and J 4 bases, with 14 bases left between them. This CDR3 region has 14 residues. Germline CDR1 is SNHLY and CDR2 is FYNNEI. This chain's CDR3 is CASSFTASGTEAFF. CDR3 nucleotide sequence: TGTGCCAGCAGTTTCACAGCCAGCGGCACTGAAGCTTTCTTT.

The table lists this clonotype with many counts. The chain recombines TRBV28 with TRBJ1-5; 8 nucleotides line up with TRBD1. Germline-derived CDR1 and CDR2 are MDHEN and SYDVKM. V shed 5 bases, J shed 0 bases, and the junction held 12 bases outside the gene matches. The CDR3 has 18 amino acids. CDR3 DNA sequence: TGTGCCAGCAGTAGGGGGGACAGGCGTACATATAGCAATCAGCCCCAGCATTTT. It yields the protein CASSRGDRRTYSNQPQHF.

This clonotype was observed at least ten times. The chain carries TRBV29-1 and TRBJ2-7; 11 nucleotides agree with TRBD2. The CDR3 extends over 13 amino acids. CDR1 and CDR2 from the germline V gene are SQVTM and ANQGSEA. Unmatched junction bases numbered 2, after V lost 4 bases and J lost 3 bases. CDR3 residues: CSVGTSGHYEQYF. The CDR3 coding sequence is TGCAGCGTTGGGACTAGCGGGCACTACGAGCAGTACTTC.

The V call is TRBV9, the J call TRBJ1-4; D is possibly TRBD1 (6 bases). V was clipped by 0 bases and J by 4 bases, with 10 bases between them. The CDR3 totals 15 residues. The V gene's germline CDR1 is SGDLS and CDR2 YYNGEE. In DNA, the CDR3 is TGTGCCAGCAGCGTAGCACCAGGGGATAATGAAAAACTGTTTTTT. Translation gives CASSVAPGDNEKLFF.

This clonotype was seen only a few times. A much larger clone differs from this one at a single base, so this may be a read error. The gene calls are TRBV27 and TRBJ2-3, with TRBD1 as a possible D gene (5 bases). In germline, CDR1 is MNHEY, CDR2 SMNVEV (reference sequence). The CDR3 has 11 amino acids. V lost 8 bases, J lost 9 bases, and 12 bases lay in between. CDR3 protein: CASGTGDTQYF. Written as DNA, the CDR3 is TGTGCCAGCGGCACAGGAGACACGCAGTATTTT.

The V gene is TRBV7-9, the J gene TRBJ2-7; 8 bases align to TRBD1. There are 15 residues in the CDR3. With V trimmed by 0 bases and J by 2 bases, 3 bases remained unmatched. Per germline, CDR1 SEHNR and CDR2 FQNEAQ (reference sequence). The CDR3: CASSLAQGATYEQYF. Written as DNA, the CDR3 is TGTGCCAGCAGCTTAGCGCAGGGGGCTACCTACGAGCAGTACTTC. Full variable domain (missing parts from reference TRBV7-9 and TRBJ2-7): DTGVSQNPRHKITKRGQNVTFRCDPISEHNRLYWYRQTLGQGPEFLTYFQNEAQLEKSRLLSDRFSAERPKGSFSTLEIQRTEQGDSAMYLCASSLAQGATYEQYFGPGTRLTVT.

Ten or more counts support this clonotype. The genes are TRBV20-1 and TRBJ2-2; no definite D call. Germline CDR1 and CDR2: DFQATT and SNEGSKA (reference sequence). Trimming removed 3 bases from V and 2 bases from J, with 7 bases in between. This CDR3 is built from 13 residues. The CDR3 DNA reads TGCAGTGCTAGGCAGGCCAACACCGGGGAGCTGTTTTTT. Its protein product is CSARQANTGELFF.

This clonotype is a singleton in its sample. Sequence at one end of the junction differs from germline and may be a read error. This chain links TRBV3-1 with TRBJ2-1; TRBD2 aligns across 10 bases. Germline CDR1 and CDR2: LGHDT and YNNKEL (reference sequence). The CDR3 is 15 amino acids. CDR3: CASGQGLAVLNEQFF. The CDR3 nucleotides are TGTGCCAGCGGCCAAGGACTAGCGGTCTTGAATGAGCAGTTCTTC.

The CDR3 spells CASSLPGQINTEAFF. CDR3 bases: TGTGCCAGCAGTTTACCGGGACAAATTAACACTGAAGCTTTCTTT. This rearrangement joins TRBV27 to TRBJ1-1; D possibly corresponds to TRBD1 (6 bases). Looked up from germline, CDR1 is MNHEY and CDR2 is SMNVEV (reference sequence). V dropped 2 bases and J dropped 2 bases, with 12 bases sitting between them. The CDR3 is made up of 15 amino acids.

This clonotype has a count of ten or more. The chain carries TRBV4-3 and TRBJ1-2; 7 bases match TRBD1. Germline CDR1 reads LGHNA; CDR2 reads YSLEER. V gave up 2 bases and J gave up 2 bases; unmatched junction bases: 5. The CDR3 is 15 amino acids. The DNA for the CDR3 is TGCGCCAGCAGCCAATTCGGGACAGAAAACTATGGCTACACCTTC. This gives the protein CASSQFGTENYGYTF.